This is a list of T cell receptor beta chains from one sample in a study of CD8+ T cells in alopecia areata. Method: immunoSEQ multiplex PCR; TCRdb's copy keeps in-frame clones and lacks some. The sample has around 190,000 clones; 55% to 70% are singletons. The source was CD4+ T cells sorted from blood, collected at week 4, from a patient treated with tofacitinib. These receptors originate from a human donor with alopecia areata. CDR3s include the opening cysteine and the closing phenylalanine or tryptophan. D genes are given only for firm matches. Clone size is given for some rows only: seen once, a few or many times, or a class if the clone is expanded.

D gene	J gene	V gene	clone size	CDR3 protein	CDR3 DNA
-	TRBJ2-5	TRBV4-1	once	CASSPGGTGKETQYF	TGCGCCAGCAGCCCCGGTGGCACAGGCAAAGAGACCCAGTACTTC
TRBD1	TRBJ2-4	TRBV4-2	-	CASSQDPGQGLLAKNIQYF	TGTGCCAGCAGCCAAGATCCCGGACAGGGGTTACTAGCCAAAAACATTCAGTACTTC
-	TRBJ2-5	TRBV12-5	-	CASGAQVPETQYF	TGTGCTAGTGGTGCACAAGTCCCGGAGACCCAGTACTTC
-	TRBJ2-3	TRBV7-2	-	CAGRQGTDTQYF	TGTGCCGGCCGACAGGGCACAGATACGCAGTATTTT
TRBD2	TRBJ2-7	TRBV7-3	-	CASGLGGLAGVKEQYF	TGTGCCAGCGGCTTAGGAGGACTAGCGGGGGTAAAAGAGCAGTACTTC
TRBD1	TRBJ1-2	TRBV30	-	CAGSDRKNTF	TGTGCCGGGTCGGACAGGAAAAACACCTTC
-	TRBJ1-5	TRBV30	few	CAWRGGDYQPQHF	TGTGCCTGGAGGGGGGGGGACTATCAGCCCCAGCATTTT
-	TRBJ2-6	TRBV14	-	CASSRALPGASSGANVLTF	TGTGCCAGCAGTCGAGCCCTGCCAGGGGCGAGCTCTGGGGCCAACGTCCTGACTTTC
TRBD2	TRBJ2-5	TRBV11-2	-	CASSPRLAGQETQYF	TGTGCCAGCAGCCCACGACTAGCGGGGCAAGAGACCCAGTACTTC
TRBD1	TRBJ1-5	TRBV15	-	CATSQDRGGQPQHF	TGTGCCACCAGCCAGGACAGGGGGGGTCAGCCCCAGCATTTT
-	TRBJ1-5	TRBV11-2	-	CASSLMTGSNQPQHF	TGTGCCAGCAGCTTAATGACGGGGAGCAATCAGCCCCAGCATTTT
-	TRBJ2-1	TRBV5-6	once	CASSLDGEQFF	TGTGCCAGCAGCTTGGATGGCGAGCAGTTCTTC
-	TRBJ1-5	TRBV30	-	CAWSGKNQPQHF	TGTGCCTGGAGTGGGAAAAATCAGCCCCAGCATTTT